Listed here are 3 T cell receptor beta chains from one sample, sequenced in a study of beta chain features in type 1 diabetes (dated by TCRdb to between 2018 and 2020). Results and caveats for the whole study, not just this receptor: Type 1 diabetes patients showed a moderate but significant shortening of TCRB CDR3 length in all four CD4+ subsets.

The library was made by the immunoSEQ multiplex PCR assay. The High Capacity cDNA Reverse Transcription Kit was used to reverse transcribe all of the isolated RNA, meaning that expressed TCRB transcripts were what got sequenced. TCRdb holds this immuneACCESS table with in-frame rearrangements only. Some clones are missing; in checked studies, unresolved V genes explain under half, and the rest has no known cause. The sample table shows under 300,000 clones, and 11% are seen once. The ten most abundant clones make up about 0.018% of the sample. What these receptors recognize is not known. The sequencing input was naive CD4+ T cells from blood. Explained via the paper, the cell subset or site label denotes: true naive CD4+ T cells. These receptors were taken from a man aged 25 to 40 with type 1 diabetes.

J is TRBJ2-2 and V is TRBV19; 9 bases map to TRBD1. Germline assignment: CDR1 LNHDA and CDR2 SQIVND (reference sequence). This CDR3 spans 17 amino acids. V was pared by 6 bases and J by 4 bases, with 12 bases of the junction left unmatched. The CDR3 DNA sequence: TGTGCCAGTAGCTTCACACCGGGACAGGGACGCACCGGGGAGCTGTTTTTT. It encodes CASSFTPGQGRTGELFF.

This clone was counted only a few times. J is TRBJ2-7 and V is TRBV19; TRBD1 agrees at 7 bases. J gave up 2 bases and V 5 bases, and 6 bases lay outside the gene matches. The CDR3 is 14 amino acids. The germline CDR1 and CDR2 sequences are LNHDA and SQIVND (reference sequence). DNA of the CDR3: TGTGCCAGTAGTGACGTTGGACAGGCCTACGAGCAGTACTTC. Translation: CASSDVGQAYEQYF.

The gene calls are TRBV7-2 and TRBJ1-2; 7 positions match TRBD1. J lost 1 base, V lost 1 base, and 6 bases had no gene match. CDR3 length equals 16 residues. Germline loops: CDR1 SGHTA, CDR2 FQGNSA. CDR3 sequence reads: CASSLVTGTVNYGYTF. Here the CDR3 DNA reads TGTGCCAGCAGCTTAGTCACCGGGACAGTTAACTATGGCTACACCTTC.